The clone carrying this TCR beta chain was found a few times. This record comes from a study of blood T cell repertoires in COVID-19. Study as a whole: Nucleic acid was either cDNA or gDNA, and it came from T cells, B-cell-depleted T cells, or PBMCs.

Using immunoSEQ multiplex PCR, the repertoire was profiled, and TCRdb retains in-frame clones only, with some absent. The table has around 300,000 clones, 85% to 90% seen once. Trimming took off 0 bases at V and 8 bases at J, with 22 bases between the two ends. Looked up from germline, CDR1 is LNHNV and CDR2 is YYDKDF (reference sequence). The CDR3 has 17 residues. The source is a woman aged 45-60 years with COVID-19, enrolled during active disease. V gene TRBV15 combines with J gene TRBJ1-2; D gene ambiguous. Source material: peripheral blood. The CDR3 loop reads CATSRDLAGNKGGGYTF. CDR3 nucleotides: TGTGCCACCAGCAGAGATCTCGCGGGCAATAAAGGAGGAGGCTACACCTTC.